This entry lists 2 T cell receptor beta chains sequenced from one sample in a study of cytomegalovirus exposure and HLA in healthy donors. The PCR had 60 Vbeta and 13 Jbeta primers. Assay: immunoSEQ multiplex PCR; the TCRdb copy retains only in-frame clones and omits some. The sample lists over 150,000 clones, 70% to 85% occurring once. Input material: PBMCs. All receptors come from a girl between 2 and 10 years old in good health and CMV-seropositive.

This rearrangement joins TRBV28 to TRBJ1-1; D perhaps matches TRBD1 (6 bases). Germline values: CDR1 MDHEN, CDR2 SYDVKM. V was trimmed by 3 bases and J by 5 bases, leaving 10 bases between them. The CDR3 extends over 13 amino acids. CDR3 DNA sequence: TGTGCCAGCAGTTTTTCAGGGGTAACTGAAGCTTTCTTT. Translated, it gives CASSFSGVTEAFF.

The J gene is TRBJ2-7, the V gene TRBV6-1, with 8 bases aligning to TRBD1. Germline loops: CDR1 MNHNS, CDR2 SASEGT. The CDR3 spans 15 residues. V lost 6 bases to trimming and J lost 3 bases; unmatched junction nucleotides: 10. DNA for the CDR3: TGTGCCAGCAGGTCGTTCGGGACAGGATTCTACGAGCAGTACTTC. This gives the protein CASRSFGTGFYEQYF.